Each of the 25 T cell receptor beta chains below was sequenced from the same sample in a study of identifying expanded T cells in peripheral blood. Sequencing was performed with immunoSEQ multiplex PCR; in TCRdb, only in-frame clones are kept and a portion is missing. The sample comprises some 54,000 clones, about 80% of which are singletons, and around 15% rests with the top ten. The source material was blood. These receptors all come from a person between 18 and 75 years old in good health.

This chain joins TRBV5-8 and TRBJ2-1; D tentatively fits TRBD1 or TRBD2 (6 bases each). CDR1 is SGHTS, CDR2 YDEGEE, per germline. V lost 1 base and J 9 bases, leaving 11 bases between the germline ends. This CDR3 has 13 residues. Here the CDR3 DNA reads TGTGCCAGCAGCTTGTGGGGGGCCGGTGAGCAGTTCTTC. Protein: CASSLWGAGEQFF. The full variable domain, in which reference TRBV5-8 and TRBJ2-1 provide the parts outside the CDR3, is EAGVTQSPTHLIKTRGQQATLRCSPISGHTSVYWYQQALGLGLQFLLWYDEGEERNRGNFPPRFSGRQFPNYSSELNVNALELEDSALYLCASSLWGAGEQFFGPGTRLTVL.

This clone came up once. The J gene is TRBJ2-7, the V gene TRBV7-2; 10 nucleotides align to TRBD2. Per the germline V gene, CDR1 is SGHTA and CDR2 is FQGNSA. Germline trimming cut 3 bases from V and 0 bases from J; bases unmatched to any gene: 2. CDR3 length equals 15 residues. The CDR3 DNA reads TGTGCCAGCAGCTTCCCTAGCGGGAGCTCCTACGAGCAGTACTTC. Its protein is CASSFPSGSSYEQYF.

V usage is TRBV19 and J usage is TRBJ2-1; D is possibly TRBD1 (7 bases). V lost 7 bases and J lost 9, with 19 bases in between. This CDR3 contains 14 residues. Germline loops: CDR1 LNHDA, CDR2 SQIVND (reference sequence). The CDR3 region has the DNA TGTGCCAGTACACTCCAGGGGGGCAGGGGTGAGCAGTTCTTC. It is translated as CASTLQGGRGEQFF.

The V call is TRBV11-3, the J call TRBJ2-3; D is ambiguous. CDR3 length: 15 amino acids. The germline V gene encodes CDR1 SGHNT and CDR2 YENEEA. V shed 5 bases and J shed 1 base, with 13 bases lying between them. The DNA for the CDR3 is TGTGCCAGCAGCCTAAGGAGCTGGGGCACAGATACGCAGTATTTT. Protein product: CASSLRSWGTDTQYF.

The V call is TRBV6-6, the J call TRBJ1-1, with D maybe TRBD1 (6 bases). The CDR3 has 16 residues. From germline, CDR1 is MNHNY and CDR2 SVGAGI (reference sequence). Trimming removed 2 bases at V and 4 bases at J, with 17 bases between. The CDR3 bases are TGTGCCAGCAGTTACGGAATAGGACAGCAGGGCACTGAAGCTTTCTTT. This encodes CASSYGIGQQGTEAFF.

This clone was picked up one time. The genes are TRBV5-4 and TRBJ2-1, with TRBD2 identical over 7 bases. The length of the CDR3 is 16 residues. V gave up 0 bases and J gave up 0 bases; unmatched junction bases: 3. Germline V lookup: CDR1 SGHNT, CDR2 YYREEE (reference sequence). CDR3 protein: CASSLGAGPSYNEQFF. CDR3 nucleotide sequence: TGTGCCAGCAGCTTGGGAGCGGGGCCCTCCTACAATGAGCAGTTCTTC.

V and J are TRBV6-5 and TRBJ1-6; D gene uncertain. CDR1 and CDR2 (germline): MNHEY, SVGAGI. V was cut by 4 bases and J by 8 bases, with 9 bases left in between. The CDR3 runs to 13 residues. CDR3 loop: CASSSNIDSPLHF. DNA for the CDR3: TGTGCCAGCAGTTCGAACATTGATTCACCCCTCCACTTT.

This chain uses TRBV27 with TRBJ2-1; 13 bases line up with TRBD2. The CDR3 contains 16 residues. With 5 bases clipped from V and 6 bases from J, the junction kept 7 bases outside the gene matches. Germline V gene data show CDR1 as MNHEY and CDR2 as SMNVEV (reference sequence). The CDR3, as DNA: TGTGCCAGCAGTACCTATACTAGCGGGGGGGGCAATGAGCAGTTCTTC. This encodes CASSTYTSGGGNEQFF.

In its sample, this clone was seen once. V and J are TRBV12-5 and TRBJ2-3; D is tentatively TRBD1 or TRBD2 (5 bases each). There are 15 residues in the CDR3. CDR1 LGHNT and CDR2 FRNRAP come from the germline V gene. V was pared by 6 bases and J by 1 base, with 14 bases between. The CDR3 region has the DNA TGTGCTAGTGGAACGGCCGGGGACGGCACAGATACGCAGTATTTT. This codes for CASGTAGDGTDTQYF. Looking up the rest from reference TRBV12-5 and TRBJ2-3 gives the full variable domain: DARVTQTPRHKVTEMGQEVTMRCQPILGHNTVFWYRQTMMQGLELLAYFRNRAPLDDSGMPKDRFSAEMPDATLATLKIQPSEPRDSAVYFCASGTAGDGTDTQYFGPGTRLTVL.

The V call is TRBV7-8, the J call TRBJ1-5; 8 bases match TRBD1. CDR1 and CDR2 (germline): SGHVS, FQNEAQ. This CDR3 is built from 15 residues. V lost 4 bases and J lost 4; bases outside the gene matches: 6. CDR3 in amino acids: CASSSGQGPNQPQHF. The CDR3 DNA follows: TGTGCCAGCAGCTCAGGACAGGGACCAAATCAGCCCCAGCATTTT.

This rearrangement joins TRBV30 to TRBJ2-1; 7 positions agree with TRBD2. CDR1 is GTSNPN, CDR2 SVGIG, per germline (reference sequence). The V and J ends lost 4 bases and 5 bases, in that order; junction bases with no gene match: 8. The CDR3 length is 14 residues. The CDR3 DNA reads TGTGCCTGGAATTCCCAGCGGGGAAACAATGAGCAGTTCTTC. This gives the protein CAWNSQRGNNEQFF.

The V and J genes are TRBV7-8 and TRBJ2-6; D is unclear. V was trimmed by 5 bases and J by 1 base, leaving 3 bases between them. The germline V gene has CDR1 SGHVS and CDR2 FQNEAQ. The CDR3 totals 13 residues. The DNA of the CDR3 is TGTGCCAGCAGCACGTCTGGGGCCAACGTCCTGACTTTC. This translates into CASSTSGANVLTF.

The chain recombines TRBV6-1 with TRBJ1-1; D remains unclear. The CDR3 length is 14 residues. Germline V gene data show CDR1 as MNHNS and CDR2 as SASEGT. The V end lost 6 bases, the J end lost 1 base, and 12 bases lay between the germline ends. The CDR3 loop reads CASRRLRGNTEAFF. The CDR3 region has the DNA TGTGCCAGCAGGAGACTCAGAGGGAACACTGAAGCTTTCTTT.

A single count supports this clone. The chain's CDR3 is CASTTDREKTQYF. CDR3 in DNA: TGCGCCAGCACCACGGACAGGGAGAAGACCCAGTACTTC. The V and J genes are TRBV5-1 and TRBJ2-5; 8 nucleotides line up with TRBD1. V shed 6 bases and J 6 bases; nucleotides not matched to a gene: 7. The CDR3 runs 13 residues. Germline CDR1 and CDR2: SGHRS and YFSETQ.

The chain recombines TRBV27 with TRBJ1-2; 7 bases line up with TRBD1. This CDR3 region has 16 residues. Germline loops: CDR1 MNHEY, CDR2 SMNVEV (reference sequence). V trimming: 3 bases; J trimming: 8 bases; junction bases outside the gene matches: 15. The CDR3 bases are TGTGCCAGCAGTTTTGGAGGAGCAGGGGGTCTAGGGGGCTACACCTTC. It encodes CASSFGGAGGLGGYTF.

The chain uses TRBV10-2 and TRBJ1-5; TRBD1 might be the D (5 bases). V was shortened by 2 bases and J by 2 bases, with 7 bases between the two germline ends. Germline CDR1 and CDR2: WSHSY and SAAADI. The CDR3 extends over 14 amino acids. CDR3 region: CASSEGAGNQPQHF. The CDR3 DNA reads as TGCGCCAGCAGTGAGGGGGCCGGCAATCAGCCCCAGCATTTT.

This clone has more than one count but fewer than ten. The rearrangement links TRBV19 to TRBJ1-2; D remains ambiguous. CDR3 length equals 19 residues. The ends were cut back, 1 base at V and 2 bases at J, with 23 bases in the middle. Germline-derived CDR1 and CDR2 are LNHDA and SQIVND (reference sequence). The CDR3 coding sequence is TGTGCCAGTAGTATAGGTACACGAGCAAGTTTAAGCGGGAACTATGGCTACACCTTC. Residues: CASSIGTRASLSGNYGYTF.

The CDR3 sequence is CAWSRGGSSGNTIYF. DNA for the CDR3: TGTGCCTGGAGTCGGGGAGGGAGCTCTGGAAACACCATATATTTT. V gene TRBV30 combines with J gene TRBJ1-3, with unresolved D. Germline CDR1 GTSNPN, CDR2 SVGIG (reference sequence). V lost 2 bases to trimming and J lost 0 bases, with 11 bases between them. This CDR3 has 15 amino acids.

J is TRBJ2-2 and V is TRBV6-1, with TRBD2 matching over 7 bases. This CDR3 contains 15 residues. Germline CDR1 and CDR2: MNHNS and SASEGT. The V segment lost 2 bases and the J segment 5 bases; nucleotides outside the gene matches: 5. CDR3 protein: CASSELGRDTGELFF. CDR3 DNA sequence: TGTGCCAGCAGTGAACTGGGGAGGGATACCGGGGAGCTGTTTTTT.

The V call is TRBV6-1, the J call TRBJ2-7; 9 nucleotides match TRBD1. Germline lookup yields CDR1 MNHNS and CDR2 SASEGT. The CDR3 has 14 amino acids. The ends lost 6 bases at V and 2 bases at J; junction bases unmatched: 5. The CDR3 nucleotides read TGTGCCAGCAGCCGGACAGGGGATACCTACGAGCAGTACGTC. Residues: CASSRTGDTYEQYV.

The chain couples TRBV15 to TRBJ2-3; D unresolved. Germline V gene lookup returns CDR1 LNHNV and CDR2 YYDKDF (reference sequence). Trimming took 5 bases from V and 6 from J, leaving 9 bases between them. This CDR3 has 12 residues. The CDR3 DNA is TGTGCCACCAGCGCCCTTTTTGATACGCAGTATTTT. Protein product: CATSALFDTQYF. Together with reference TRBV15 and TRBJ2-3, the CDR3 gives the full variable domain: DAMVIQNPRYQVTQFGKPVTLSCSQTLNHNVMYWYQQKSSQAPKLLFHYYDKDFNNEADTPDNFQSRRPNTSFCFLDIRSPGLGDTAMYLCATSALFDTQYFGPGTRLTVL.

V usage is TRBV20-1 and J usage is TRBJ1-2; D call uncertain. The length of the CDR3 is 11 residues. Trimming cost V 2 bases and J 8 bases, with 9 bases left between them. Germline-derived CDR1 and CDR2 are DFQATT and SNEGSKA (reference sequence). In DNA, the CDR3 is TGCAGTGCTAGAATTCCAGGCGGCTACACCTTC. Translated, it gives CSARIPGGYTF.

The gene calls are TRBV4-3 and TRBJ2-7, with D possibly being TRBD1 (6 bases). The CDR3 extends over 16 amino acids. Germline values: CDR1 LGHNA, CDR2 YSLEER. Trimming pared 4 bases from V and 0 bases from J, leaving 16 bases between. CDR3 bases: TGCGCCAGCAGCCGGGACACAGCTCTTCCCTCCTACGAGCAGTACTTC. It translates to CASSRDTALPSYEQYF.

This clone was observed a single time. A junction end diverges from the germline sequence, so it may reflect a read error. The genes are TRBV10-2 and TRBJ2-5; D possibly uses TRBD1 or TRBD2 (5 bases each). The V gene's germline CDR1 is WSHSY and CDR2 SAAADI. The CDR3 loop spans 11 amino acids. The CDR3 coding sequence is TGCGCCAGCAGCGCCGGGGCAGGGCCGGACTTC. It specifies CASSAGAGPDF.

The chain employs TRBV28 and TRBJ2-2; 7 bases match TRBD1. Germline V gene sequence: CDR1 MDHEN, CDR2 SYDVKM. CDR3 length: 15 residues. The J segment lost 2 bases and the V segment lost 6 bases, leaving 6 bases of the junction unmatched. The CDR3 bases are TGTGCCAGCAGCCGGGGACAGCCAAACACCGGGGAGCTGTTTTTT. It specifies CASSRGQPNTGELFF.